This T cell receptor beta chain appears in the sequencing data of a study of STAT3 mutations in large granular lymphocyte leukemia (dated by TCRdb to 2018 to 2020). Turning to the overall study: Roughly half of the T-LGLL patients who were sequenced longitudinally carried canonical activating STAT3 mutations. Over half of the T-LGLL patients were given one or more immunosuppressive therapy regimens, and over 30% of the treated patients had a hematologic response. Serial deep sequencing of TCRbeta CDR3 and STAT3 was performed in patients with T-cell large granular lymphocyte leukemia to reconstruct clonal hierarchy and dynamics. From an initial cohort of 200 or so LGL patients, roughly 17 representative T-LGLL cases were chosen for longitudinal sequencing of TCRbeta and STAT3. A couple of patients with natural killer LGL leukemia were also sequenced longitudinally as controls within the study. Each patient was sequenced at an average of about 3.6 time points, ranging from 2 to 8 samplings.

Of note for this clone: The specificity of this receptor is unknown. No base-level quality is on record; no much larger clone is a single base apart.

The research as a whole found: Variable intervals between samplings and differing treatment regimens complicated linking therapy response to changes in TCR clonal burden. Since codominant clonotypes persisted in some patients, a small but highly pathogenic clone may have gone undetected. In several patients, dominant TCR clone burden exceeded STAT3 mutant burden, suggesting STAT3 mutation arose secondarily within a pre-expanded clone. All T-LGLL patients had at least one immunodominant TCRbeta clonotype, and roughly half had multiple immunodominant subclonotypes. Because no samples were available when a clone first appeared, clonal expansion was inferred from samplings taken at other points. TCR clonotype switching after therapy was observed in about 35% of the 18 patients, and all newly emerging clones were found to be STAT3 wild type.

DNA was extracted from blood mononuclear cells, with the same DNA used for both TCR and STAT3 sequencing. TCRbeta libraries were sequenced on an Illumina MiSeq, and an average of about 41,000 productive templates per sample was obtained. Using multiplex PCR amplification, the immunoSEQ assay generated the TCRbeta CDR3 libraries. Concerning the study's data processing: Repertoire diversity was computed as previously defined, with values near 0 indicating extremely monoclonal samples. The clones in this table, taken by TCRdb from immuneACCESS, are in-frame only. Not every clone is retained; where verified, under half of the shortfall comes from an unresolved V gene, and the cause of the rest is unknown. V, J and clone size reflect that table, while D and trimming were determined from the DNA. The sample yields over 1,500 clones; about three fifths were counted once. About 35% of the sample comes from the top ten.

The TCR comes from a man aged 55 to 70 with T-cell large granular lymphocyte leukemia. Some clones in this sample may be carry-over from other donors' samples. The age is the age at diagnosis. The sample consisted of peripheral blood mononuclear cells.

The CDR3 has the sequence CASSVGRAGGYTF. Here is the DNA: TGTGCCAGCAGCGTAGGTAGGGCTGGCGGCTACACCTTC. Here the chain combines TRBV9 and TRBJ1-2; a confident D gene designation cannot be given. V was cut back by 0 bases and J by 8 bases, leaving a gap of 11 bases between them. In the germline V gene, CDR1 corresponds to SGDLS and CDR2 to YYNGEE. The CDR3 goes from the cysteine to the phenylalanine over 13 residues. The sequence is cut down to CDR3 DNA, 39 bases in frame from base 1.